These 30 T cell receptor beta chains share one sample of origin, sequenced in a study of technical replicates of blood from a few donors. This table comes from immunoSEQ multiplex PCR, and its TCRdb copy is limited to in-frame clones, with some not included. The sample lists around 97,000 clones; 96% were seen once. The sample consisted of T cells isolated from PBMCs. The receptors were sampled from a human donor in good health.

This rearrangement joins TRBV2 to TRBJ2-7; 9 bases are a match to TRBD2. The CDR3 is 15 residues long. The junction had 4 bases not matched to a gene; V was cut back by 3 bases and J by 1 base. The germline V gene encodes CDR1 SNHLY and CDR2 FYNNEI. The CDR3 region has the DNA TGTGCCAGCAGTGATGAGCGGGAGGCGTCCTACGAGCAGTACTTC. It encodes CASSDEREASYEQYF.

This chain links TRBV7-9 with TRBJ2-7, with D uncertain. V was trimmed by 0 bases and J by 2 bases, leaving 5 bases between them. This CDR3 is built from 13 residues. The germline CDR1 and CDR2 sequences are SEHNR and FQNEAQ (reference sequence). The CDR3 reads CASSLAYPYEQYF. For the CDR3, the DNA is TGTGCCAGCAGCTTAGCGTATCCCTACGAGCAGTACTTC.

The chain joins TRBV5-4 to TRBJ1-1, with D perhaps matching TRBD1 (5 bases). The CDR3 has 13 residues. In germline, CDR1 is SGHNT, CDR2 YYREEE (reference sequence). Trimming removed 6 bases from V and 1 base from J, with 10 bases in between. The CDR3 sequence is CASTLDRNTEAFF. The CDR3 DNA follows: TGTGCCAGCACGCTAGACAGGAACACTGAAGCTTTCTTT.

The gene calls are TRBV30 and TRBJ1-5; 7 positions agree with TRBD1. V dropped 0 bases and J dropped 0; count of bases not matched to a gene: 11. The CDR3 runs to 18 residues. Germline V gene data show CDR1 as GTSNPN and CDR2 as SVGIG (reference sequence). CDR3 DNA: TGTGCCTGGAGTGTACGAGACAGGGCATGGGCTAGCAATCAGCCCCAGCATTTT. This translates into CAWSVRDRAWASNQPQHF.

The chain uses TRBV5-1 and TRBJ1-1, with TRBD1 matching over 9 bases. The CDR3 consists of 15 residues. Germline V gene lookup returns CDR1 SGHRS and CDR2 YFSETQ. V shed 0 bases and J 4 bases; nucleotides not matched to a gene: 4. The CDR3 here is CASSLGDRDFTEAFF. The CDR3 DNA follows: TGCGCCAGCAGCTTGGGGGACAGGGACTTCACTGAAGCTTTCTTT.

The chain employs TRBV19 and TRBJ2-2; 8 nucleotides align to TRBD1. V dropped 7 bases and J dropped 6; count of bases not matched to a gene: 10. CDR3 size: 15 residues. CDR1 and CDR2 from the germline V gene are LNHDA and SQIVND (reference sequence). The CDR3 bases are TGTGCCAGTATCCCGGACAGGGATATAGCCGGGGAGCTGTTTTTT. Translating gives CASIPDRDIAGELFF. Supplemented by reference TRBV19 and TRBJ2-2, the full variable domain reads DGGITQSPKYLFRKEGQNVTLSCEQNLNHDAMYWYRQDPGQGLRLIYYSQIVNDFQKGDIAEGYSVSREKKESFPLTVTSAQKNPTAFYLCASIPDRDIAGELFFGEGSRLTVL.

V is TRBV10-3 and J is TRBJ1-4; 7 bases map to TRBD1. Germline V gives CDR1 ENHRY, CDR2 SYGVKD. V was pared by 4 bases and J by 4 bases, with 3 bases of the junction left unmatched. The CDR3 runs to 14 residues. The CDR3 protein is CAISVQGSNEKLFF. In DNA, the CDR3 is TGTGCCATCAGTGTACAGGGGAGTAATGAAAAACTGTTTTTT.

This clone was detected only once. CDR3 loop: CASSFSGSGDEQFF. The CDR3 DNA sequence: TGTGCCAGCAGCTTCAGCGGGAGTGGGGATGAGCAGTTCTTC. The V gene is TRBV7-3, the J gene TRBJ2-1, with TRBD2 matching over 8 bases. The CDR3 is 14 amino acids. J was trimmed by 8 bases and V by 3 bases; bases with no gene match: 6. Germline loops: CDR1 SGHTA, CDR2 FQGTGA.

This chain joins TRBV6-6 and TRBJ1-5, with D possibly TRBD1 on 6 matching bases. The CDR3 totals 15 residues. Germline CDR1 reads MNHNY; CDR2 reads SVGAGI (reference sequence). The V end lost 7 bases, the J end lost 5 bases, and 18 bases lay between the germline ends. CDR3 protein: CASMTGDRLYQPQHF. The CDR3 DNA sequence: TGTGCCAGCATGACTGGAGACAGGCTTTATCAGCCCCAGCATTTT.

The chain has TRBV19 and TRBJ1-2, with 7 bases that match TRBD1. V was clipped by 1 base and J by 5 bases; unmatched bases: 4. The germline gives CDR1 LNHDA, CDR2 SQIVND (reference sequence). The CDR3 spans 14 residues. CDR3 region: CASSIGGTVYGYTF. In DNA, the CDR3 is TGTGCCAGTAGTATAGGAGGGACAGTTTATGGCTACACCTTC. The full variable domain, in which reference TRBV19 and TRBJ1-2 provide the parts outside the CDR3, is DGGITQSPKYLFRKEGQNVTLSCEQNLNHDAMYWYRQDPGQGLRLIYYSQIVNDFQKGDIAEGYSVSREKKESFPLTVTSAQKNPTAFYLCASSIGGTVYGYTFGSGTRLTVV.

CDR3 residues: CASRGGTRHDEQYF. The CDR3 nucleotides read TGCGCCAGCAGGGGAGGGACTCGTCATGACGAGCAGTACTTC. The chain is built from TRBV10-2 and TRBJ2-7; 7 bases are shared with TRBD2. CDR3 size: 14 residues. The ends lost 6 bases at V and 5 bases at J; junction bases unmatched: 10. Germline CDR1 and CDR2: WSHSY and SAAADI.

V usage is TRBV6-6 and J usage is TRBJ1-5; TRBD1 is a possible D gene (6 bases). The CDR3 covers 13 residues. Germline-derived CDR1 and CDR2 are MNHNY and SVGAGI (reference sequence). Trimming shortened V by 11 bases and J by 1 base, and 12 bases separated the two germline ends. CDR3 region: CAGRTASNQPQHF. The CDR3 nucleotides read TGTGCCGGAAGGACAGCCAGCAATCAGCCCCAGCATTTT.

The chain uses TRBV5-5 and TRBJ1-1; a weak D match, TRBD1 (5 bases). The CDR3 totals 15 residues. Germline CDR1 and CDR2: SGHKS and YYEKEE (reference sequence). The V end was cut by 4 bases, the J end by 5 bases, with 18 bases between. In DNA, the CDR3 is TGTGCCAGCAGCCGTATCCGGGGGGGAAAAACTGAAGCTTTCTTT. Protein product: CASSRIRGGKTEAFF.

The chain carries TRBV25-1 and TRBJ2-7, with D maybe TRBD2 (5 bases). The CDR3 length is 12 residues. Germline-derived CDR1 and CDR2 are MGHDK and SYGVNS. The germline V and J ends were trimmed by 3 bases and 4 bases, with 7 bases remaining between them. Here the CDR3 reads CASSDAGYEQYF. CDR3 DNA: TGTGCCAGCAGTGATGCGGGTTACGAGCAGTACTTC.

A single count supports this clone. J is TRBJ2-3 and V is TRBV30; 9 nucleotides align to TRBD2. The V gene's germline CDR1 is GTSNPN and CDR2 SVGIG (reference sequence). V lost 2 bases, J lost 5 bases, and 2 bases stayed unmatched. The CDR3 runs 13 residues. The chain's CDR3 is CAWSRREGDTQYF. Here the CDR3 DNA reads TGTGCCTGGAGTAGGCGGGAGGGAGATACGCAGTATTTT. The full variable domain, in which reference TRBV30 and TRBJ2-3 provide the parts outside the CDR3, is SQTIHQWPATLVQPVGSPLSLECTVEGTSNPNLYWYRQAAGRGLQLLFYSVGIGQISSEVPQNLSASRPQDRQFILSSKKLLLSDSGFYLCAWSRREGDTQYFGPGTRLTVL.

V and J are TRBV2 and TRBJ2-1; 8 bases agree with TRBD1. Germline-derived CDR1 and CDR2 are SNHLY and FYNNEI. The trim removed 8 bases at V and 10 bases at J, leaving 16 bases unmatched. The CDR3 spans 15 residues. The CDR3 DNA is TGTGCCAGCCTCGTTTTTTCGACAGGGGAACGAGAGCAGTTCTTC. Translated, it gives CASLVFSTGEREQFF. Full variable domain (outside the CDR3, taken from reference TRBV2 and TRBJ2-1): EPEVTQTPSHQVTQMGQEVILRCVPISNHLYFYWYRQILGQKVEFLVSFYNNEISEKSEIFDDQFSVERPDGSNFTLKIRSTKLEDSAMYFCASLVFSTGEREQFFGPGTRLTVL.

CDR3 nucleotides: TGTGCCAGCTCACCGGGCGGGGGACTCTATGGCTACACCTTC. It specifies CASSPGGGLYGYTF. This rearrangement joins TRBV18 to TRBJ1-2; possibly TRBD1 for D (5 bases). There are 14 residues in the CDR3. Germline V gene data show CDR1 as KGHSH and CDR2 as LQKENI. The V gene lost 3 bases and the J gene lost 4 bases, with 12 bases spanning the gap.

The CDR3 DNA reads TGTGCCTGGAGTTCGGAGCGGGGTTCCTACGAGCAGTACTTC. This encodes CAWSSERGSYEQYF. The chain carries TRBV30 and TRBJ2-7; 7 bases are a match to TRBD2. The CDR3 has 14 residues. The junction had 5 bases not matched to a gene; V was cut back by 2 bases and J by 1 base. Germline V gene lookup returns CDR1 GTSNPN and CDR2 SVGIG (reference sequence).

The J gene is TRBJ2-1, the V gene TRBV25-1, with 8 positions matching TRBD1. Per germline, CDR1 MGHDK and CDR2 SYGVNS. With V trimmed by 2 bases and J by 4 bases, 7 bases remained unmatched. The CDR3 runs 16 residues. In DNA form, the CDR3 reads TGTGCCAGCAGTGAAATCGACAGGGGACCTTACAATGAGCAGTTCTTC. Amino acids: CASSEIDRGPYNEQFF.

The gene calls are TRBV11-3 and TRBJ2-7; tentative D call: TRBD1 (6 bases). The CDR3 length is 15 residues. With 0 bases removed from V and 2 bases from J, the gap between germline ends came to 11 bases. Germline CDR1 reads SGHNT; CDR2 reads YENEEA. DNA for the CDR3: TGTGCCAGCAGCTTAGAACAGGGCGGGCCCTACGAGCAGTACTTC. Its translation: CASSLEQGGPYEQYF. The full variable domain, in which reference TRBV11-3 and TRBJ2-7 provide the parts outside the CDR3, is EAGVVQSPRYKIIEKKQPVAFWCNPISGHNTLYWYLQNLGQGPELLIRYENEEAVDDSQLPKDRFSAERLKGVDSTLKIQPAELGDSAVYLCASSLEQGGPYEQYFGPGTRLTVT.

CDR3 bases: TGTGCCAGCAGCTTTAGCGGGAGGGCTGATAATGAGCAGTTCTTC. It specifies CASSFSGRADNEQFF. This chain connects TRBV7-2 to TRBJ2-1, with TRBD2 identical over 11 bases. With 3 bases clipped from V and 7 bases from J, the junction kept 5 bases outside the gene matches. The CDR3 has 15 amino acids. CDR1 is SGHTA and CDR2 is FQGNSA in the germline V gene.

The V gene is TRBV7-2, the J gene TRBJ1-4, with D possibly being TRBD1 (6 bases). The CDR3 is 15 amino acids. Trimming removed 2 bases from V and 0 bases from J, with 7 bases in between. CDR1 is SGHTA and CDR2 is FQGNSA in the germline V gene. The CDR3 DNA follows: TGTGCCAGCAGCTTACAGGGGTCAACTAATGAAAAACTGTTTTTT. Amino acids: CASSLQGSTNEKLFF.

This clone has only a few counts. This chain connects TRBV6-6 to TRBJ1-2, with unresolved D. In germline, CDR1 is MNHNY, CDR2 SVGAGI (reference sequence). V was trimmed by 0 bases and J by 2 bases, leaving 7 bases between them. This CDR3 is built from 14 residues. CDR3: CASSYSSGNYGYTF. The CDR3 DNA reads as TGTGCCAGCAGTTACTCGAGCGGGAACTATGGCTACACCTTC.

This chain joins TRBV5-1 and TRBJ2-7; unclear D gene. V lost 3 bases and J 4 bases, leaving 8 bases between the germline ends. The germline gives CDR1 SGHRS, CDR2 YFSETQ. The CDR3 contains 12 residues. The CDR3 DNA reads as TGCGCCAGCAGCTCGGTCGGGTACGAGCAGTACTTC. Amino acid sequence: CASSSVGYEQYF.

The J gene is TRBJ1-1, the V gene TRBV19; D is ambiguous. CDR3 size: 14 residues. Germline V gives CDR1 LNHDA, CDR2 SQIVND (reference sequence). The V gene lost 7 bases and the J gene lost 4 bases, with 16 bases spanning the gap. The CDR3 sequence is CASTEFRGATEAFF. CDR3 in DNA: TGTGCCAGTACCGAGTTCCGGGGTGCCACTGAAGCTTTCTTT. Full variable domain (rest looked up from reference TRBV19 and TRBJ1-1): DGGITQSPKYLFRKEGQNVTLSCEQNLNHDAMYWYRQDPGQGLRLIYYSQIVNDFQKGDIAEGYSVSREKKESFPLTVTSAQKNPTAFYLCASTEFRGATEAFFGQGTRLTVV.

The chain uses TRBV11-2 and TRBJ2-7, with TRBD2 as a possible D gene (6 bases). The CDR3 covers 15 residues. Germline assignment: CDR1 SGHAT and CDR2 FQNNGV. Trimming left V 5 bases short and J 0 bases short, with 14 bases between. The CDR3 coding sequence is TGTGCCAGCAGCAAGAAGGGCGGGGCCTCCTACGAGCAGTACTTC. It yields the protein CASSKKGGASYEQYF.

This chain links TRBV29-1 with TRBJ2-4; TRBD2 aligns across 13 bases. The CDR3 length is 18 residues. V dropped 5 bases and J dropped 1; count of bases not matched to a gene: 11. Germline V gives CDR1 SQVTM, CDR2 ANQGSEA. This chain's CDR3 is CSVSPLAGGGSAKNIQYF. The CDR3, as DNA: TGCAGCGTTTCCCCACTAGCGGGAGGGGGTTCGGCCAAAAACATTCAGTACTTC.

The rearrangement joins TRBV28 to TRBJ1-4, with 9 bases matching TRBD1. The CDR3 totals 15 residues. The V gene's germline CDR1 is MDHEN and CDR2 SYDVKM. V was pared by 6 bases and J by 0 bases, with 2 bases of the junction left unmatched. CDR3 DNA: TGTGCCAGCAGCACAGGGGGCTCAACTAATGAAAAACTGTTTTTT. This gives the protein CASSTGGSTNEKLFF.

The CDR3: CASSQGLAGGADTQYF. In nucleotides, the CDR3 is TGTGCCAGCAGCCAGGGACTAGCGGGAGGGGCAGATACGCAGTATTTT. This chain links TRBV6-4 with TRBJ2-3; 16 positions match TRBD2. Per germline, CDR1 MRHNA and CDR2 SNTAGT. V lost 6 bases and J lost 4; bases outside the gene matches: 4. The CDR3 totals 16 residues.

This clone was recorded once. The chain recombines TRBV11-2 with TRBJ2-7, with 11 bases aligning to TRBD1. This CDR3 spans 15 amino acids. V lost 6 bases to trimming and J lost 3 bases; unmatched junction nucleotides: 7. The V gene's germline CDR1 is SGHAT and CDR2 FQNNGV. The CDR3 DNA reads as TGTGCCAGCAGACCTCCGGGACAGGGGGTCTACGAGCAGTACTTC. Its translation: CASRPPGQGVYEQYF.